This T cell receptor (beta chain) stems from a study of blood T cell repertoires in COVID-19. This CDR3 region has 14 residues. The germline gives CDR1 SGHRS, CDR2 YFSETQ. V gave up 0 bases and J gave up 8 bases; unmatched junction bases: 1. Here immunoSEQ multiplex PCR was the method, and the copy in TCRdb shows in-frame clones only, minus some. The table lists about 320,000 clones, roughly 90% of them singletons. Sample: PBMCs or T cells enriched from blood (not recorded which). The sequence was obtained from a woman younger than 45 who had been exposed to COVID-19. This chain links TRBV5-1 with TRBJ1-6; 8 positions agree with TRBD1. The CDR3 DNA reads TGCGCCAGCAGCTTGGGACAGGGGCATTCACCCCTCCACTTT. Translated, it gives CASSLGQGHSPLHF.